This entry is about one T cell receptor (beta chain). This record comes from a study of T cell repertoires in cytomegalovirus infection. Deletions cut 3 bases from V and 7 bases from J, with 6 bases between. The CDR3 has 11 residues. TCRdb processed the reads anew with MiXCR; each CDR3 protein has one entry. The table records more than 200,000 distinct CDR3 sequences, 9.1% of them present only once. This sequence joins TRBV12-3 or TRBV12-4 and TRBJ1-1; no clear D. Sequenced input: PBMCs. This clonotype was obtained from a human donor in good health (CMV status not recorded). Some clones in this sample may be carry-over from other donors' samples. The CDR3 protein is CASSFNFEAFF. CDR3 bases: TGTGCCAGCAGTTTTAACTTTGAAGCTTTCTTT.